The rows below give T cell receptor beta chains drawn from one sample of a study of beta chain features in type 1 diabetes. Produced via immunoSEQ multiplex PCR; TCRdb's table is partial and in-frame only. Among around 130,000 clones listed, 7% to 10% were seen once. Sequenced: central memory CD4+ T cells from blood. The receptors shown here come from a man in his thirties or forties with type 1 diabetes. The CDR3 runs from the conserved cysteine through the conserved F or W. D genes are given only for firm matches. Some rows mark clone size as missing; the rest say once, few, many or name a class of expanded clone.

>TRBJ2-1|TRBD1|.|TRBV5-1
CASMKGALENEQFF
TGCGCCAGCATGAAGGGGGCCCTGGAAAATGAGCAGTTCTTC
>TRBJ2-5|.|few|TRBV9
CASSVEGRGWIETQYF
TGTGCCAGCAGCGTAGAAGGCAGGGGATGGATAGAGACCCAGTACTTC
>TRBJ1-1|.|.|TRBV18
CASSQGWNTEAFF
TGTGCCAGCTCACAGGGGTGGAACACTGAAGCTTTCTTT
>TRBJ2-1|TRBD1|many|TRBV15
CATSRDLQGANEQFF
TGTGCCACCAGCAGAGATTTACAGGGGGCTAATGAGCAGTTCTTC
>TRBJ1-3|.|.|TRBV19
CASNDVARNTIYF
TGTGCCAGTAATGATGTTGCGAGAAACACCATATATTTT
>TRBJ2-3|TRBD1|.|TRBV6-5
CASSYGTGRTDTQYF
TGTGCCAGCAGTTACGGGACAGGTCGCACAGATACGCAGTATTTT
>TRBJ2-1|TRBD2|once|TRBV18
CASSLWTSGAPQTHNEQFF
TGTGCCAGCTCACTATGGACTAGCGGGGCCCCACAGACACACAATGAGCAGTTCTTC
>TRBJ1-6|TRBD1|few|TRBV11-3
CASSLRTGAGNSPLHF
TGTGCCAGCAGCTTGCGGACAGGGGCGGGTAATTCACCCCTCCACTTT
>TRBJ1-1|TRBD1|.|TRBV15
CATSRGQGSGTEAFF
TGTGCCACCAGCAGAGGACAGGGATCAGGCACTGAAGCTTTCTTT
>TRBJ1-1|TRBD1|.|TRBV4-3
CASSQSKQGRSNTEAFF
TGCGCCAGCAGCCAGTCCAAACAGGGGAGGTCGAACACTGAAGCTTTCTTT
>TRBJ1-4|.|few|TRBV7-9
CASSLANSPNEKLFF
TGTGCCAGCAGCTTAGCGAACAGCCCGAATGAAAAACTGTTTTTT
>TRBJ2-2|.|few|TRBV6-5
CASSYSKGGLTGELFF
TGTGCCAGCAGTTACTCGAAAGGAGGGCTCACCGGGGAGCTGTTTTTT
>TRBJ1-1|.|.|TRBV7-9
CASSLGGVSTEAFF
TGTGCCAGCAGCTTAGGGGGGGTATCCACTGAAGCTTTCTTT
>TRBJ2-7|TRBD1|few|TRBV6-6
CASSGAGTGGNEQYF
TGTGCCAGCAGTGGAGCCGGGACAGGGGGGAACGAGCAGTACTTC